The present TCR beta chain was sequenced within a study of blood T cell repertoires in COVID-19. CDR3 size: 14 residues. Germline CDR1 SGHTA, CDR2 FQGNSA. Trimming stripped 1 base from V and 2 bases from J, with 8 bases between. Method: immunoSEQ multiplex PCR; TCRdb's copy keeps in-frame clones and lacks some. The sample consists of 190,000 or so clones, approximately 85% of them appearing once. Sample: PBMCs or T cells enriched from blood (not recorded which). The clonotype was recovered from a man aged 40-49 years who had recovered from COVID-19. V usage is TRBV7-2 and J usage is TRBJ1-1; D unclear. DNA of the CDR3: TGTGCCAGCAGCTTAGTCGGGTTTAACACTGAAGCTTTCTTT. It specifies CASSLVGFNTEAFF.